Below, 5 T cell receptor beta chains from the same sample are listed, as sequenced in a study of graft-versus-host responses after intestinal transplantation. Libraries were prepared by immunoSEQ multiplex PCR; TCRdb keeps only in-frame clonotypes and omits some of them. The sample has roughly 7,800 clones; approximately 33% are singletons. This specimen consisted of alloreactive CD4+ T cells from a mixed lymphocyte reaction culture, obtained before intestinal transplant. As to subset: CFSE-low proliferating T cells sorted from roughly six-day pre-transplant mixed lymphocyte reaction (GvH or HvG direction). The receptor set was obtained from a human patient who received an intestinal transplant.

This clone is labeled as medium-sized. The CDR3 sequence: CASTPVRAGEGYTF. The CDR3 DNA is TGTGCCAGTACCCCCGTTCGGGCAGGGGAAGGCTACACCTTC. The gene calls are TRBV19 and TRBJ1-2; D may be TRBD1 (6 bases). V was clipped by 7 bases and J by 8 bases, with 20 bases between them. The CDR3 has 14 residues. Looked up from germline, CDR1 is LNHDA and CDR2 is SQIVND (reference sequence).

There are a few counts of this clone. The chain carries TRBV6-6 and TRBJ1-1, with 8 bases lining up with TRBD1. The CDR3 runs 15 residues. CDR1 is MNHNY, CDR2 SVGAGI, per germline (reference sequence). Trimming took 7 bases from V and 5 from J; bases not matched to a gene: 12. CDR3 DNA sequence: TGTGCCAGCACTACTACAGGGGGGAGGAGGACTGAAGCTTTCTTT. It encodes CASTTTGGRRTEAFF.

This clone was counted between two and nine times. The DNA for the CDR3 is TGTGCCAGCAGCGCTTCTAGCGGGGGGGCCTACGAGCAGTACTTC. Translating it yields CASSASSGGAYEQYF. The V call is TRBV5-4, the J call TRBJ2-7; 12 nucleotides agree with TRBD2. Losses at the gene ends were 4 bases for V and 2 bases for J; bases not matched to a gene: 4. CDR1 and CDR2 (germline): SGHNT, YYREEE (reference sequence). The CDR3 totals 15 residues.

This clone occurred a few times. The CDR3 region has the DNA TGTGCCAGCAGCACCGGGACAGGGGCCGGGGAGCTGTTTTTT. The encoded protein is CASSTGTGAGELFF. The V and J genes are TRBV11-2 and TRBJ2-2; 10 nucleotides agree with TRBD1. V was clipped by 5 bases and J by 6 bases; unmatched bases: 3. Germline loops: CDR1 SGHAT, CDR2 FQNNGV. The CDR3 totals 14 residues. The full variable domain, rest sourced from reference TRBV11-2 and TRBJ2-2, is EAGVAQSPRYKIIEKRQSVAFWCNPISGHATLYWYQQILGQGPKLLIQFQNNGVVDDSQLPKDRFSAERLKGVDSTLKIQPAKLEDSAVYLCASSTGTGAGELFFGEGSRLTVL.

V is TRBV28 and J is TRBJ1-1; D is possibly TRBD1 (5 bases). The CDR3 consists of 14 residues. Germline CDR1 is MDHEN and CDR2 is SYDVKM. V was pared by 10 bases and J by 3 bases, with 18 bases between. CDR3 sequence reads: CATRVYLRDTEAFF. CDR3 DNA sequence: TGTGCCACCAGGGTTTATCTAAGAGACACTGAAGCTTTCTTT.